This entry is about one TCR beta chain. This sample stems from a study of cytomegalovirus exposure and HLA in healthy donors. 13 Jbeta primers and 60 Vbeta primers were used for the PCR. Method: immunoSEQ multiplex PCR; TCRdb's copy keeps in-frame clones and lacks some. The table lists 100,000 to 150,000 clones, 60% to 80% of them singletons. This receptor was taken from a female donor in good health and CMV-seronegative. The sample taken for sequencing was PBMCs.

This CDR3 is CASSPGTGLVAFF. For the CDR3, the DNA is TGTGCCAGCAGCCCTGGGACAGGTTTGGTAGCTTTCTTT. The V and J genes are TRBV11-2 and TRBJ1-1; 8 positions agree with TRBD1. Germline V gene sequence: CDR1 SGHAT, CDR2 FQNNGV. CDR3 size: 13 residues. V shed 5 bases, J shed 10 bases, and the junction held 9 bases outside the gene matches.